This record looks at one T cell receptor beta chain sequence and its context. V was shortened by 0 bases and J by 5 bases, with 17 bases between the two germline ends. Germline V lookup: CDR1 LGHDT, CDR2 YNNKEL (reference sequence). CDR3 size: 17 residues. This entry is derived from a study of T cell responses to AZD1222 COVID-19 vaccine. Repertoires were generated with immunoSEQ multiplex PCR, while TCRdb's copy carries only in-frame clones and drops some. The sample has 130,000 to 150,000 clones, about nine tenths seen once. The sample in question was peripheral blood, obtained on day 0 of MenACWY control vaccination. This clonotype was sampled from an adult in good health. The chain has TRBV3-1 (or the pseudogene TRBV3-2) and TRBJ2-1, with D hard to call. In DNA, the CDR3 is TGTGCCAGCAGCCAAGATCTGCGGAGCTGCATACACAATGAGCAGTTCTTC. It translates to CASSQDLRSCIHNEQFF.